Shown below are 8 T cell receptor beta chains from a single sample sequenced in a study of T-cell reconstitution after alpha-beta-depleted transplantation in children. This sample's TCRbeta library carried unique molecular identifier barcodes. MiXCR, applied by TCRdb to the PCR reads, yields one record per CDR3 protein. The sample has about 510,000 distinct CDR3 sequences; more than 9.5% are singletons. Sample: PBMCs, mostly from graft donor cells, taken 180 days after TCRalphabeta/CD19-depleted stem cell transplant. The origin of the receptors is a female patient aged 2 to 10 who had a stem cell transplant for aplastic anemia, so the T cells may come from the graft donor.

The V gene is TRBV7-9, the J gene TRBJ2-7; 7 bases map to TRBD2. CDR3 length: 14 amino acids. The ends lost 7 bases at V and 2 bases at J; junction bases unmatched: 8. Germline-derived CDR1 and CDR2 are SEHNR and FQNEAQ (reference sequence). As DNA, the CDR3 is TGTGCCAGCATCCTCCAGGGAGGGCCCTACGAGCAGTACTTC. Protein: CASILQGGPYEQYF.

This clonotype was recorded many times. This chain joins TRBV29-1 and TRBJ2-5, with 8 bases aligning to TRBD2. J lost 5 bases, V lost 6 bases, and 8 bases had no gene match. Germline CDR1 and CDR2: SQVTM and ANQGSEA. The CDR3 has 13 amino acids. The CDR3, as DNA: TGCAGCGTCATACGGGGGGGCTGGGAGACCCAGTACTTC. It encodes CSVIRGGWETQYF.

The gene calls are TRBV27 and TRBJ2-3, with 13 bases matching TRBD2. CDR1 is MNHEY, CDR2 SMNVEV, per germline (reference sequence). The CDR3 extends over 15 amino acids. J gave up 7 bases and V 5 bases, and 6 bases lay outside the gene matches. The CDR3: CASSRGTSGTYTQYF. Written as DNA, the CDR3 is TGTGCCAGCAGTCGGGGGACTAGCGGGACATATACGCAGTATTTT.

V and J are TRBV18 and TRBJ2-7, with 8 bases lining up with TRBD2. This CDR3 spans 15 amino acids. The V gene's germline CDR1 is KGHSH and CDR2 LQKENI. Trimming cost V 3 bases and J 1 base; bases outside gene matches: 5. Here the CDR3 DNA reads TGTGCCAGCTCACCCGTAAGCGGGAGTTCCTACGAGCAGTACTTC. Residues: CASSPVSGSSYEQYF.

The rearrangement links TRBV6-2 or TRBV6-3 to TRBJ2-7; no clear D gene. Germline CDR1 reads MNHEY; CDR2 reads SVGEGT. The CDR3 is 13 amino acids. V was trimmed by 1 base and J by 2 bases, leaving 6 bases between them. CDR3: CASSYFRAYEQYF. In DNA, the CDR3 is TGTGCCAGCAGTTACTTTCGAGCCTACGAGCAGTACTTC.

The chain uses TRBV12-3 or TRBV12-4 and TRBJ1-2; 7 nucleotides line up with TRBD1. The CDR3 length is 13 residues. V trimming: 8 bases; J trimming: 8 bases; junction bases outside the gene matches: 11. CDR3 protein: CASRGEGGGGYTF. The CDR3, as DNA: TGTGCCAGCCGGGGTGAAGGGGGCGGCGGCTACACCTTC.

This clonotype was counted at least ten times. The V call is TRBV6-2 or TRBV6-3, the J call TRBJ2-2; D is ambiguous. V was shortened by 2 bases and J by 0 bases, with 19 bases between the two germline ends. Germline V gives CDR1 MNHEY, CDR2 SVGEGT. The length of the CDR3 is 19 residues. The CDR3 loop is CASSYPPYPYYPNTGELFF. Here the CDR3 DNA reads TGTGCCAGCAGTTACCCACCTTACCCTTATTACCCGAACACCGGGGAGCTGTTTTTT.

This clonotype was seen a few times. The chain links TRBV7-9 to TRBJ1-2, with D maybe TRBD1 (6 bases). The V gene lost 7 bases and the J gene lost 3 bases, with 9 bases spanning the gap. The CDR3 totals 12 residues. Per germline, CDR1 SEHNR and CDR2 FQNEAQ (reference sequence). CDR3 bases: TGTGCCAGCACAGGGGAGGACTATGGCTACACCTTC. Translated, it gives CASTGEDYGYTF.